This TCR beta chain is from a study of cytomegalovirus exposure and HLA in healthy donors (dated by TCRdb to about 2017). General notes on the study: According to an earlier analysis of 550 to 750 of the donors, 150 million to 200 million T cells yielded some 110 million unique TCR beta sequences and more than 250 Gb of sequence data. An early release that covered roughly 600 HLA-typed donors contained approximately 300 gigabases of sequencing data and about 84 million unique TCR sequences. Of the approximately 400 genotyped donors, over 65% fell in the genetic ancestry cluster associated with self-reported Caucasian donors. The aim of the study was to test whether cataloging public T cell receptors could identify signatures of past pathogen exposure. The study used immunosequencing to profile the T cell repertoires of 666 subjects and linked those repertoires to cytomegalovirus serostatus. In addition to the first cohort of hundreds of subjects, a separate validation cohort of 120 different subjects was used. The study combined high-throughput TCR immunosequencing, statistical association of individual TCRs with disease status, and machine learning to predict cytomegalovirus infection status. A later analysis re-examined previously published TCR beta repertoires from around 670 donors and added high-resolution HLA genotyping to investigate patterns of TCR occurrence. Rather than using new phenotypic data, the later analysis identified candidate immune exposures from TCR beta sequences and from how often those sequences occurred across donors. In an earlier analysis of 587 of the donors, high-throughput TCR beta sequencing was used to judge whether each TCR beta V gene segment behaved as functional or pseudogenic. Donor age, sex, ethnicity and CMV serostatus were collected together with the repertoire data. A later genetic analysis took genome-wide SNP genotypes for about 55% of the 666 donors and used that subset as a discovery cohort. All discovery cohort repertoires had been generated using a single sequencing platform. Class I and class II HLA loci were covered by the typing at four-digit resolution. Typing coverage varied by locus: roughly 620-640 donors for A, B, C, DRB1 and DQB1; 522 for DQA1; more than 600 for DPA1; about 450 for DPB1. Because of strong linkage in the cohort, roughly five DR-DQ haplotypes were treated as single units for association and clustering. Among 398 genotyped donors of the cohort, an average of approximately 240,000 unique TCR beta nucleotide sequences were sequenced per donor, roughly a sixth of them non-productive.

This clone was seen a few times. Its specific antigen is unknown. The input lacks base qualities; no much larger clone sits a single base away. The cohort comprised more than 550 healthy bone marrow donors. Cohort members were all nominally healthy when sampled, although unrecorded immune exposures were likely present. The donor tested CMV seronegative, placing the donor among the 352 seronegative members of the cohort. Every donor gave a peripheral blood sample, and the peripheral blood mononuclear cells from that sample were used for TCR beta sequencing. Genomic DNA was extracted from the blood cell samples with the Qiagen DNeasy Blood Extraction Kit. Library preparation employed the immunoSEQ multiplex PCR assay. For the multiplex PCR, a mixture combining 60 forward primers for TCR Vbeta segments and 13 reverse primers for TCR Jbeta segments was used. The CDR3 region of rearranged TCR beta genes was amplified from genomic DNA by a multiplex PCR assay. The amplified TCR beta libraries were sequenced on the Illumina HiSeq System as 87-base-pair reads. Processing in the source paper ran as follows. Across the roughly 640 repertoires, a later analysis counted some 81 million unique TCR beta chains, about 10 million of which were shared by at least two donors. To remove PCR and sequencing errors, raw reads were error-corrected and collapsed into unique sequences using a nearest-neighbor algorithm that merged closely related sequences. To assign V, D and J gene segments, CDR3 sequences were aligned to IMGT reference sequences. For a sequence to be retained, at least a six-nucleotide match to both a V gene segment and a J gene segment was required. A rearrangement was called productive if the CDR3 had no stop codons and remained in frame with V and J, and every other rearrangement was called non-productive. Following IMGT convention, CDR3 was defined as the stretch from the second conserved V-encoded cysteine up to the conserved J-encoded phenylalanine. Sequences without an unambiguous match to a single V gene segment were excluded from the earlier analysis of several hundred of the donors. In an earlier analysis of approximately 590 of the donors, V segments were called functional above 56.7% productive rearrangements and were called segregating when the between-donor standard deviation exceeded 5%. A statistical classification framework was developed to diagnose cytomegalovirus status using the catalog of TCR beta chain sequences. A later analysis assigned V and J genes by comparing TCR nucleotide sequences with IMGT/GENE-DB human TR gene sequences. In a later analysis, CDR3 sequences and most-parsimonious VDJ recombination scenarios were assigned using the TCRdist pipeline. In a later analysis, each TCR beta chain was defined by its CDR3 amino acid sequence together with its V-gene family, and reads without a unique V-gene family were excluded. To address suspected cross-contamination and a sequencing artifact, a later analysis removed approximately 590 highly shared, low-generation-probability nucleotide sequences. A later analysis calculated a clonal expansion index for each public chain from normalized within-repertoire ranks of inferred template counts. Generation probabilities in a later analysis came from a VDJ recombination model fitted to out-of-frame rearrangements, and those results were checked against IGoR. In a later analysis, TCR-TCR, TCR-HLA and TCR-CMV co-occurrence was scored with hypergeometric tests, and a repertoire-size bias correction was applied to TCR pairs. To estimate false discovery rates, a later analysis permuted the HLA or CMV assignments 20 times. A later analysis grouped co-occurring TCRs with DBSCAN, adding TCRdist sequence similarity when clustering within HLA-allele-positive subsets. Repertoires with fewer than 30,000 or more than 120,000 public chains were left out of co-occurrence clustering, as were about five repertoires with anomalous nucleotide sharing. This immuneACCESS table, as held by TCRdb, lists in-frame sequences with V and J called but not all clones. Of the missing ones, under half trace to an unresolved V gene in checked studies; the others have no known cause. The V and J calls and clone size are taken from that table; D and trimming were inferred from the DNA. Recorded for this sample are more than 95,000 clones; approximately 72% of them occurred a single time. The top ten clonotypes cover roughly 3.3% of the sample.

What the research found in general, with its limitations: A total of about 150 TCR beta chains were listed by the study as associated with cytomegalovirus. A later analysis found that TCR association rates varied across HLA loci, with DRB1 alleles showing the most associated TCRs and HLA-C alleles the fewest. Across donors, most TCR sequences were observed very rarely, whereas some public TCRs were present in many individuals. Specific HLA alleles were associated with 18,000 or so TCR beta sequences at a false discovery rate of 0.05 in a later analysis. Because counts were too low, roughly 17 rarely observed V segments, including chromosome 9 orphons, were left out of the earlier analysis of some 600 of the donors. When HLA alleles, especially DR and DQ, strongly co-occurred, TCR associations were difficult to assign to individual alleles. In both the original and validation cohorts, the classifier was reported to diagnose cytomegalovirus status with high specificity and sensitivity. A further reported finding was that TCR beta sequences accurately predicted the HLA-A and HLA-B alleles for most subjects in the first cohort. Three of the identified cytomegalovirus-associated TCR beta chains were confirmed in vitro to be specific for cytomegalovirus antigens. The authors suggested that the approach could potentially be generalized to other disease states and immunological phenotypes. A later genetic analysis associated a missense DCLRE1C variant with V-gene and J-gene trimming of TCR beta chains, and an independent cohort replicated the association. Compared with equally common non-associated chains, HLA-associated TCR beta chains in a later analysis were more clonally expanded and had lower generation probabilities. Immune exposure information for the cohort was limited to CMV serostatus. Several of the top co-occurrence clusters appeared to be linked to parvovirus B19, influenza, CMV and Epstein-Barr virus, according to a later analysis. Sequencing depth was assumed to be roughly uniform across donors in the presence/absence analyses, though that assumption may not hold. Because HLA typing was missing for some donors at each locus, association tests included only the typed subset. Most CMV-associated TCR beta chains appeared to be HLA-restricted in a later analysis, and the HLA associations seemed to be driven largely by CMV exposure. Linkage disequilibrium might explain the correlated functional status among segregating V segments, but an unknown experimental factor could not be ruled out. An earlier analysis of around 500 of the donors showed that most TCR beta V segments appeared in productive rearrangements either about 90% or about 30% of the time, which broadly matched IMGT annotations. According to a later genetic analysis, donors in an Asian-associated ancestry cluster had fewer N-insertions in productive TCRs than the approximately 630-donor mean. A cluster of highly shared sequence variants was judged likely to represent a technical artifact of the sequencing pipeline. The cohort was sequenced for TCR beta chains only, and without alpha or paired-chain data the features that could be detected were limited.

This clonotype originated in a woman between 50 and 59 years old in good health and CMV-seronegative. Sequenced: PBMCs.

The nucleotides read TGTGCCAGCTCACCACCGTCGTCAGCGACAGATACGCAGTATTTT. It codes for CASSPPSSATDTQYF. The chain uses TRBV18 and TRBJ2-3; the D gene cannot be resolved reliably. From its cysteine to its phenylalanine, the CDR3 spans 15 amino acids. Only the CDR3 DNA is retained, 45 bases long and in frame from the first base. V is clipped by 0 bases and J by 3 bases, and the sequence between their germline boundaries is 10 bases long. Reading the germline V gene gives CDR1 KGHSH and CDR2 LQKENI.